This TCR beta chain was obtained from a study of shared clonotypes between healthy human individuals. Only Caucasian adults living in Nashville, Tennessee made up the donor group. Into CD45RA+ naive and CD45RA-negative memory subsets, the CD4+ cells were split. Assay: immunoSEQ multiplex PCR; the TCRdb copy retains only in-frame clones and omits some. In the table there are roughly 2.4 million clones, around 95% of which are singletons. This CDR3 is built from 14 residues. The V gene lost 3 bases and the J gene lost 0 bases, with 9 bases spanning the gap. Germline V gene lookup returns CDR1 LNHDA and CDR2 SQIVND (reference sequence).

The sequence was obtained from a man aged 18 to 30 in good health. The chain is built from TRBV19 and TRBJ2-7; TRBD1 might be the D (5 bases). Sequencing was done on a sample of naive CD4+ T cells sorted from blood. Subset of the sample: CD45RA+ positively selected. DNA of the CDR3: TGTGCCAGTAGTATCGACAGTATCTCCTACGAGCAGTACTTC. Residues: CASSIDSISYEQYF.